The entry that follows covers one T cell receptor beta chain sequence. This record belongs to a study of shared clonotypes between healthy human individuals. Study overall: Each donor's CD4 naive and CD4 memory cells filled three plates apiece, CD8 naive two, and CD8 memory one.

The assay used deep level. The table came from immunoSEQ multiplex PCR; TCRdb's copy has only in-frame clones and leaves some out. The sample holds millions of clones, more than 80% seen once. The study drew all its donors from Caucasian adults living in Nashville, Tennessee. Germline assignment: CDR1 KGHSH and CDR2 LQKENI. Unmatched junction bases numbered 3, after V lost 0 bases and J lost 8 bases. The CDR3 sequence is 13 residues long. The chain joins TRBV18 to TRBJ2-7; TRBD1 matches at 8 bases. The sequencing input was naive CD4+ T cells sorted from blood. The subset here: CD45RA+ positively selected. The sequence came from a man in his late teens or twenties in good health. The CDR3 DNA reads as TGTGCCAGCTCACCACCTGACAGGGGCCAGCAGTACTTC. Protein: CASSPPDRGQQYF.